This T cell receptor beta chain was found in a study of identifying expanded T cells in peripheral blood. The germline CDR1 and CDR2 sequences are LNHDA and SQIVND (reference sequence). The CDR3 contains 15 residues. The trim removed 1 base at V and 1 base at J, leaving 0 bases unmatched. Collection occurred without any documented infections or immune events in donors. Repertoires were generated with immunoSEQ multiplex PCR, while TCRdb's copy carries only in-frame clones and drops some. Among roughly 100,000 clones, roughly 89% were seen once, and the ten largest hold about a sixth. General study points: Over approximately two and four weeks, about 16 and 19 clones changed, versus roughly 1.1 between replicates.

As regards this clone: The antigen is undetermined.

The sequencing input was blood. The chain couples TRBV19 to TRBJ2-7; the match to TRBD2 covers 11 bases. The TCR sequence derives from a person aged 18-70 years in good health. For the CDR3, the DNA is TGTGCCAGTAGTATAGGGACTAGCGGGTCCTACGAGCAGTACTTC. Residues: CASSIGTSGSYEQYF. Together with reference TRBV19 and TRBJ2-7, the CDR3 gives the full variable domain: DGGITQSPKYLFRKEGQNVTLSCEQNLNHDAMYWYRQDPGQGLRLIYYSQIVNDFQKGDIAEGYSVSREKKESFPLTVTSAQKNPTAFYLCASSIGTSGSYEQYFGPGTRLTVT.